This T cell receptor beta chain was documented in a study of T cells in Graves' hyperthyroidism and ophthalmopathy. Amplified TCR beta CDR3 regions came from RNA transcripts. HTBI primers drove first-round RT-PCR of the TCR CDR3. Via MiXCR, TCRdb re-called the multiplex PCR reads, giving one row per CDR3 protein. The table has approximately 600,000 distinct CDR3 sequences, over 12% seen once. V gave up 0 bases and J gave up 0 bases, with 6 bases separating them. This CDR3 is 14 amino acids long. Germline values: CDR1 MNHEY, CDR2 SVGAGI. This clonotype was detected ten times or more. Its cognate antigen is unknown. Overall study results and limits: Model predictions of ophthalmopathy came a median about six months before onset. Blood held most thyroid clonotypes expanded above 0.001 frequency.

Ophthalmopathy in the patients scored at least 3 on Clinical Activity Score and at least 4 on NOSPECS grade, lasting under 3 months. Thyroid ultrasound and orbital computed tomography, with clinical symptoms and serum thyroxine and TRAb, informed diagnoses. J is TRBJ2-7 and V is TRBV6-5; D may be TRBD1 (6 bases). This TCR was recovered from a woman between 18 and 30 years old with Graves' ophthalmopathy. The sequenced material came from blood. CDR3 amino acids: CASSYSDSSYEQYF. The CDR3 coding sequence is TGTGCCAGCAGTTACTCGGACAGCTCCTACGAGCAGTACTTC.